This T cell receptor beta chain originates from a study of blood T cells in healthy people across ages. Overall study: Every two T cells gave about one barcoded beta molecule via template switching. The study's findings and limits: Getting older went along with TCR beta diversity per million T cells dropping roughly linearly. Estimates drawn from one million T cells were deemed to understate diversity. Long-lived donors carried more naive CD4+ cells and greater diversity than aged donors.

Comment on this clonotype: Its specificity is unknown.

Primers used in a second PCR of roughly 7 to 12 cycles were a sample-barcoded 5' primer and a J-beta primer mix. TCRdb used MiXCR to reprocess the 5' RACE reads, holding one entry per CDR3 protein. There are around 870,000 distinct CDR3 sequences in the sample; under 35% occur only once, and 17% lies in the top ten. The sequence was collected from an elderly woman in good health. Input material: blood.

The CDR3 is CASTLDRGEAFF. For the CDR3, the DNA is TGTGCCAGCACCCTTGACCGGGGGGAAGCTTTCTTT. The rearrangement links TRBV5-6 to TRBJ1-1; TRBD1 is a possible D gene (5 bases). CDR1 and CDR2 (germline): SGHDT, YYEEEE. The CDR3 spans 12 residues. V was shortened by 6 bases and J by 8 bases, with 14 bases between the two germline ends.